This TCR beta chain was sequenced during a study of T cell repertoires in cytomegalovirus infection. Overall study context: In public TCR beta signatures, there were indications of both CMV infection and matching HLA type.

MiXCR, run by TCRdb on the reads, gives a single entry per CDR3 protein. This sample carries 200,000 to 250,000 distinct CDR3 sequences, about 12% of them seen once, and the ten largest clones take 1.5% to 2%. Notes on the study in general: Summed public TCR beta family frequency identified CMV carriers bearing the relevant HLA.

The table lists this clonotype with many counts. Its antigen is still unknown. The CDR3 contains 16 residues. Germline V gene lookup returns CDR1 MNHEY and CDR2 SVGEGT. J gave up 0 bases and V 5 bases, and 7 bases lay outside the gene matches. The receptor's source is a human donor in good health (CMV status not recorded). Some clones in this sample may be carry-over from other donors' samples. Sequences were obtained from PBMCs. The J gene is TRBJ1-5, the V gene TRBV6-2 or TRBV6-3, with 7 bases matching TRBD1. CDR3: CASSQNRGDSNQPQHF. For the CDR3, the DNA is TGTGCCAGCAGTCAAAACAGGGGCGATAGCAATCAGCCCCAGCATTTT.